This T cell receptor beta chain derives from a study of cytomegalovirus exposure and HLA in healthy donors. Notes on the study in general: Among TCR beta chains, those listed as cytomegalovirus-associated numbered fewer than 200. Reportedly, TCR beta sequences accurately predicted HLA-A and HLA-B alleles in most subjects. Presence/absence analyses treated sequencing depth as roughly uniform across donors.

Note on this clone: Its antigen remains unidentified.

The study ran its PCR with 60 Vbeta and 13 Jbeta primers. Generated by immunoSEQ multiplex PCR, the TCRdb table keeps only in-frame clones and is missing some. Here the sample spans about 140,000 clones, less than 80% being singletons. In germline, CDR1 is MNHEY, CDR2 SMNVEV (reference sequence). The V gene end was trimmed by 7 bases and the J gene end by 5 bases; junction bases not matched to a gene: 7. The CDR3 spans 13 residues. The TCR comes from a female donor in good health and CMV-seropositive. The sequencing sample was made of PBMCs. V gene TRBV27 combines with J gene TRBJ2-7; 8 nucleotides line up with TRBD1. In DNA, the CDR3 is TGTGCCAGCACGAGGACAGGGAGCAACGAGCAGTACTTC. It codes for CASTRTGSNEQYF.